Listed below are T cell receptor beta chains from one sample, sequenced in a study of vaccination and CD4 T cells after COVID-19. In TCRdb, the PCR reads were re-called with MiXCR into one record per CDR3 protein. The sample has thousands of distinct CDR3 sequences, 30% to 35% seen once. The antigens for these receptors are not known. Sequencing was carried out using CD4+ T cells from blood, cultured in vitro. The receptor source for this set is a human donor in good health. Both conserved end residues are part of each CDR3. The order of the fields is V gene, J gene, D gene, clone size, CDR3 length, CDR3 DNA, CDR3 protein. The D gene is left open where the match is weak. Clone size appears in some rows only: once, few, many, or a class for an expanded clone.

V: TRBV2; J: TRBJ1-5; D: NA; size: NA; length: 17; DNA: TGTGCCAGCAGTGCCGGCAGAATGATGACGTCTAATCAGCCCCAGCATTTT; CDR3: CASSAGRMMTSNQPQHF
V: TRBV30; J: TRBJ2-5; D: TRBD1; size: NA; length: 15; DNA: TGTGCCTGGACCAAACCAGGGGGCGCGGAGGAGACCCAGTACTTC; CDR3: CAWTKPGGAEETQYF
V: TRBV11-2; J: TRBJ2-1; D: NA; size: NA; length: 13; DNA: TGTGCCAGCAGCTCCTCCCAGGGGAATGAGCAGTTCTTC; CDR3: CASSSSQGNEQFF
V: TRBV7-9; J: TRBJ1-2; D: NA; size: NA; length: 12; DNA: TGTGCCAGCAGCTCGGATAATTATGGCTACACCTTC; CDR3: CASSSDNYGYTF
V: TRBV15; J: TRBJ1-4; D: NA; size: few; length: 12; DNA: TGTGCCACCAGCAGGGGTGGTGAAAAACTGTTTTTT; CDR3: CATSRGGEKLFF
V: TRBV7-2; J: TRBJ2-7; D: NA; size: NA; length: 16; DNA: TGTGCCAGCAGCTTCGACCGGGACCTTGGCTCCTACGAGCAGTACTTC; CDR3: CASSFDRDLGSYEQYF
V: TRBV20-1; J: TRBJ1-3; D: NA; size: few; length: 14; DNA: TGCAGTGCCCCCCGGCAGGCCTCTGGAAACACCATATATTTT; CDR3: CSAPRQASGNTIYF
V: TRBV6-1; J: TRBJ1-1; D: NA; size: few; length: 14; DNA: TGTGCCAGCAGTGAGTCTCAGTCGTGGACTGAAGCTTTCTTT; CDR3: CASSESQSWTEAFF
V: TRBV30; J: TRBJ1-1; D: TRBD1; size: NA; length: 16; DNA: TGTGCCTGGAGTGGGTTCTCAGGGACAGGGGGAACTGAAGCTTTCTTT; CDR3: CAWSGFSGTGGTEAFF
V: TRBV12-3/TRBV12-4; J: TRBJ1-2; D: NA; size: NA; length: 14; DNA: TGTGCCAGCAGTGAACCAGGGCGAGTCAGGGGCTGCACCTTC; CDR3: CASSEPGRVRGCTF
V: TRBV5-4; J: TRBJ1-2; D: NA; size: few; length: 14; DNA: TGTGCCAGCACCTCCGTTCGCGGGTGGGATGGCTACACCTTC; CDR3: CASTSVRGWDGYTF
V: TRBV7-3; J: TRBJ1-2; D: NA; size: few; length: 14; DNA: TGTGCCAGCAGCTTAGTGGCAGCGGGGGATGGCTACACCTTC; CDR3: CASSLVAAGDGYTF
V: TRBV5-1; J: TRBJ1-2; D: NA; size: NA; length: 12; DNA: TGCGCCAGCAGCTTGGCGGCCGATGGCTACACCTTC; CDR3: CASSLAADGYTF
V: TRBV5-6; J: TRBJ1-2; D: NA; size: NA; length: 14; DNA: TGTGCCAGCAGCTTCTCGGCCATCGCTTATGGCTACACCTTC; CDR3: CASSFSAIAYGYTF
V: TRBV21-1; J: TRBJ2-7; D: NA; size: few; length: 16; DNA: TGTGCCAGCAGCAAAGGAATCGGCAGGGGGCTCGGCGAGCAGTACTTC; CDR3: CASSKGIGRGLGEQYF
V: TRBV11-1; J: TRBJ2-3; D: NA; size: NA; length: 15; DNA: TGTGCCAGCAGCCCCGGACAGACCATCACAGATACGCAGTATTTT; CDR3: CASSPGQTITDTQYF
V: TRBV12-5; J: TRBJ1-5; D: NA; size: NA; length: 14; DNA: TGTGCTAGTGGTCCGGCGGGGGTTGCTCAGCCCCAGCATTTT; CDR3: CASGPAGVAQPQHF
V: TRBV11-3; J: TRBJ2-5; D: NA; size: few; length: 14; DNA: TGTGCCAGCAGCTTTAAGGGGGGGCAAGAGACCCAGTACTTC; CDR3: CASSFKGGQETQYF
V: TRBV6-5; J: TRBJ1-6; D: TRBD1; size: NA; length: 14; DNA: TGTGCCAGCAGTTACTCGAGACGGGACAGGCCCCTCCACTTT; CDR3: CASSYSRRDRPLHF
V: TRBV7-3; J: TRBJ1-6; D: NA; size: NA; length: 13; DNA: TGTGCCAGCAGCTTTATGAGGGGAACACCCCTCCACTTT; CDR3: CASSFMRGTPLHF
V: TRBV10-3; J: TRBJ1-6; D: NA; size: NA; length: 15; DNA: TGTGCCATCAGTGGTTCAGGGGATCTGGATTCACCCCTCCACTTT; CDR3: CAISGSGDLDSPLHF
V: TRBV11-2; J: TRBJ2-1; D: TRBD1; size: NA; length: 16; DNA: TGTGCCAGCAGCTTAGAAGGGGGGACAGGGTACAATGAGCAGTTCTTC; CDR3: CASSLEGGTGYNEQFF
V: TRBV20-1; J: TRBJ2-2; D: NA; size: NA; length: 12; DNA: TGCAGTGCTAGAGATATCGCCGGGGAGCTGTTTTTT; CDR3: CSARDIAGELFF
V: TRBV19; J: TRBJ1-5; D: TRBD1; size: NA; length: 18; DNA: TGTGCCAGTAGTATGGGACAGCGAACCCGAGCTCTTAATCAGCCCCAGCATTTT; CDR3: CASSMGQRTRALNQPQHF
V: TRBV19; J: TRBJ1-1; D: NA; size: NA; length: 12; DNA: TGTGCCAGTAGCCTACAGGGCGCTGAAGCTTTCTTT; CDR3: CASSLQGAEAFF
V: TRBV5-1; J: TRBJ1-2; D: NA; size: NA; length: 15; DNA: TGCGCCAGCAGCTTGGAGGGCCAGTCCTCCTATGGCTACACCTTC; CDR3: CASSLEGQSSYGYTF
V: TRBV20-1; J: TRBJ1-5; D: NA; size: few; length: 13; DNA: TGCAGTGCTAGAGACGGGCCGGGTCAGCCCCAGCATTTT; CDR3: CSARDGPGQPQHF
V: TRBV6-4; J: TRBJ1-2; D: NA; size: few; length: 14; DNA: TGTGCCAGCAGTGACTCGACGGGGGGAGGCGGCTACACCTTC; CDR3: CASSDSTGGGGYTF
V: TRBV6-1; J: TRBJ2-6; D: NA; size: NA; length: 17; DNA: TGTGCCAGCACCAGGGCCTCTAGGGGATCTGGGGCCAACGTCCTGACTTTC; CDR3: CASTRASRGSGANVLTF
V: TRBV20-1; J: TRBJ2-2; D: TRBD1; size: few; length: 15; DNA: TGCAGTGCTAGGGCCAGGGGGCTCGCCACCGGGGAGCTGTTTTTT; CDR3: CSARARGLATGELFF
V: TRBV19; J: TRBJ1-2; D: TRBD1; size: NA; length: 15; DNA: TGTGCCAGTACCGAGACGGCCAGGGGGCCCTATGGCTACACCTTC; CDR3: CASTETARGPYGYTF
V: TRBV30; J: TRBJ2-1; D: NA; size: NA; length: 11; DNA: TGTGCCTGGAGTTACATTGGTGAGCAGTTCTTC; CDR3: CAWSYIGEQFF
V: TRBV5-1; J: TRBJ1-5; D: TRBD1; size: few; length: 14; DNA: TGCGCCAGCAGCTTGGGACAGGGCGATCAGCCCCAGCATTTT; CDR3: CASSLGQGDQPQHF
V: TRBV6-1; J: TRBJ2-2; D: NA; size: NA; length: 15; DNA: TGTGCCAGCTTCGACCGGGACTTTTACACCGGGGAGCTGTTTTTT; CDR3: CASFDRDFYTGELFF
V: TRBV19; J: TRBJ1-5; D: NA; size: few; length: 15; DNA: TGTGCCAGTAGTCCTCCGGGTCCCAGCAATCAGCCCCAGCATTTT; CDR3: CASSPPGPSNQPQHF
V: TRBV24-1; J: TRBJ2-2; D: NA; size: NA; length: 13; DNA: TGTGCCACCCGAGGGGAGGGGGCAGGGGAGCTGTTTTTT; CDR3: CATRGEGAGELFF
V: TRBV20-1; J: TRBJ2-3; D: NA; size: NA; length: 14; DNA: TGCAGTGCTGCCGGACTTAGCGGAAGTGGAACGCAGTATTTT; CDR3: CSAAGLSGSGTQYF
V: TRBV20-1; J: TRBJ2-2; D: NA; size: NA; length: 15; DNA: TGCAGTGCTACCGTCCCTGGCGGGGCAGACGGGGAGCTGTTTTTT; CDR3: CSATVPGGADGELFF
V: TRBV9; J: TRBJ2-7; D: TRBD1; size: NA; length: 13; DNA: TGTGCCAGCAGCGCCGAGCAGGGGGCCGAGCAGTACTTC; CDR3: CASSAEQGAEQYF
V: TRBV7-2; J: TRBJ2-1; D: NA; size: NA; length: 14; DNA: TGTGCCAGCAGCCAACAGGGTCGGCTGGGTTTTGAGTTCTTC; CDR3: CASSQQGRLGFEFF
V: TRBV19; J: TRBJ1-5; D: NA; size: few; length: 12; DNA: TGTGCCAGTAGATTTGGCAATCAGCCCCAGCATTTT; CDR3: CASRFGNQPQHF
V: TRBV6-1; J: TRBJ1-2; D: NA; size: few; length: 17; DNA: TGTGCCAGCAGTGAATACTTGGGACATCTCAGTATCTATGGCTACACCTTC; CDR3: CASSEYLGHLSIYGYTF
V: TRBV6-1; J: TRBJ2-3; D: NA; size: NA; length: 13; DNA: TGTGCTGCGGGGCCCTATGAACAAGATACGCAGTATTTT; CDR3: CAAGPYEQDTQYF
V: TRBV6-1; J: TRBJ2-3; D: NA; size: NA; length: 14; DNA: TGTGCCAGCAAACGACTAGTCGGAACAGATACGCAGTATTTT; CDR3: CASKRLVGTDTQYF
V: TRBV19; J: TRBJ1-5; D: NA; size: few; length: 13; DNA: TGTGCCAGTAGTATAACTGGGGATCAGCCCCAGCATTTT; CDR3: CASSITGDQPQHF
V: TRBV11-2; J: TRBJ2-5; D: NA; size: medium-sized; length: 14; DNA: TGTGCCAGCAGCTACGCCGGCCAGCTAGACACCCAGTACTTC; CDR3: CASSYAGQLDTQYF
V: TRBV27; J: TRBJ1-2; D: TRBD1; size: medium-sized; length: 13; DNA: TGTGCCAGCAGACAGGGGATCAGCTATGGCTACACCTTC; CDR3: CASRQGISYGYTF
V: TRBV11-2; J: TRBJ2-5; D: NA; size: few; length: 15; DNA: TGTGCCAGCAGCCTAAGTACGGGGCCCCAAGAGACCCAGTACTTC; CDR3: CASSLSTGPQETQYF
V: TRBV3-1; J: TRBJ1-2; D: NA; size: few; length: 12; DNA: TGTGCCACACAAGGGGGTGACTATGGCTACACCTTC; CDR3: CATQGGDYGYTF
V: TRBV5-1; J: TRBJ2-1; D: NA; size: NA; length: 15; DNA: TGCGCCAGCAGCTTGGAGTCTGGGGATTACAATGAGCAGTTCTTC; CDR3: CASSLESGDYNEQFF